One TCR beta chain is described in this entry. Primers used in a second PCR of roughly 7 to 12 cycles were a sample-barcoded 5' primer and a J-beta primer mix. MiXCR, applied by TCRdb to the 5' RACE reads, yields one record per CDR3 protein. The sample lists roughly 2 million distinct CDR3 sequences, 49% occurring once. The data are from a study of blood T cells in healthy people across ages. V was shortened by 6 bases and J by 4 bases, with 19 bases between the two germline ends. The CDR3 contains 15 residues. Germline lookup yields CDR1 LGHNA and CDR2 YSLEER. This chain uses TRBV4-3 with TRBJ2-7; D is possibly TRBD1 (5 bases). The sequence derives from a woman between 40 and 55 years old in good health. What was sequenced was blood. The CDR3 protein is CASRHGHVLLYEQYF. CDR3 bases: TGCGCCAGCAGACACGGACATGTCCTCCTATACGAGCAGTACTTC.